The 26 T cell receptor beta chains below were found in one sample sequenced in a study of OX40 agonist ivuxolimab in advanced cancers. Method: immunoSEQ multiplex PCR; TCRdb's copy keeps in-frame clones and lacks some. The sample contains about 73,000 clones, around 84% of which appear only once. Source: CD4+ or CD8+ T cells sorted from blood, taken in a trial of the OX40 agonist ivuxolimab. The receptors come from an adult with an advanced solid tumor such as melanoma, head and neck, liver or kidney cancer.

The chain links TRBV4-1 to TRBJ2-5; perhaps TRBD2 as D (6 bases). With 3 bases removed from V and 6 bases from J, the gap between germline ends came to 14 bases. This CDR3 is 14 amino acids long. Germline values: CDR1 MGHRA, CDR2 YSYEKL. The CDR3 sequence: CASSHSSGVQTQYF. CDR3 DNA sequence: TGCGCCAGCAGCCACTCCTCGGGGGTGCAGACCCAGTACTTC.

CDR3 protein: CASTPLFARDTEAFF. CDR3 DNA: TGTGCCAGTACCCCCCTCTTTGCCAGGGACACTGAAGCTTTCTTT. The chain links TRBV19 to TRBJ1-1, with TRBD1 as a possible D gene (5 bases). Germline values: CDR1 LNHDA, CDR2 SQIVND (reference sequence). V gave up 7 bases and J gave up 3 bases, with 18 bases separating them. This CDR3 contains 15 residues.

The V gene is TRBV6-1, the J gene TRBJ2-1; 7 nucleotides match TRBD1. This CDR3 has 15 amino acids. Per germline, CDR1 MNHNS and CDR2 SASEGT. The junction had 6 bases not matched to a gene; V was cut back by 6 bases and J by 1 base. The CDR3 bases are TGTGCCAGCAGCACAGGGGTTGGTTCCTACAATGAGCAGTTCTTC. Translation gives CASSTGVGSYNEQFF.

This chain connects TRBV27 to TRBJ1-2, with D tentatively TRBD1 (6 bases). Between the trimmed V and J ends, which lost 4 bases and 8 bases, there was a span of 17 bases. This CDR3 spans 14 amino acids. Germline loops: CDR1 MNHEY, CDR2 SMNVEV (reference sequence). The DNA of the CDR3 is TGTGCCAGCAGTTCTTGGGGGGGCTTAAGGGGCTACACCTTC. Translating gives CASSSWGGLRGYTF.

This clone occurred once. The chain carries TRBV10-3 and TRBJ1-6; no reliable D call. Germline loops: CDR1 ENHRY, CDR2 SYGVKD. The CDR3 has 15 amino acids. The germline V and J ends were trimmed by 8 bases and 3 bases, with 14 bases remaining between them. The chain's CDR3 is CAISGRLGYNSPLHF. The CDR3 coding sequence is TGTGCCATCTCGGGCAGGTTGGGCTATAATTCACCCCTCCACTTT.

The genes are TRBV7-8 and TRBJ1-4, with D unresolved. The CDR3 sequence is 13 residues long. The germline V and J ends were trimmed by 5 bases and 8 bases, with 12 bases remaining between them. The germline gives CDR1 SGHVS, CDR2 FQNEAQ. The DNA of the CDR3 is TGTGCCAGCAGCCTAAGGGTGGAAGAAAAACTGTTTTTT. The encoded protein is CASSLRVEEKLFF.

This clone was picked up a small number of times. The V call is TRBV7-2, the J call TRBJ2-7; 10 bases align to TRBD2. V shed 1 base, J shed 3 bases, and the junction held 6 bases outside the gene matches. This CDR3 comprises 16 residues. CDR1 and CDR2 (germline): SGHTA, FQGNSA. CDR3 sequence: CASSLVAGGRYYEQYF. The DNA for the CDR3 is TGTGCCAGCAGCTTAGTAGCGGGGGGCCGTTACTACGAGCAGTACTTC.

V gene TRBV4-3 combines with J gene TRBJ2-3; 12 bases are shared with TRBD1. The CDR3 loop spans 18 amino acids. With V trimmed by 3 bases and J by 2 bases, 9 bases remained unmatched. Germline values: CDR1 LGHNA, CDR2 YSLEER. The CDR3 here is CASSHGTGGGPSTDTQYF. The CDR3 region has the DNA TGCGCCAGCAGCCACGGGACAGGGGGCGGCCCCTCCACAGATACGCAGTATTTT.

The CDR3 protein is CASSLYRRGETQYF. The CDR3 bases are TGTGCCAGCTCCTTGTATAGGAGGGGAGAGACCCAGTACTTC. The V gene is TRBV6-1, the J gene TRBJ2-5; a possible D gene is TRBD2 (6 bases). The germline V gene encodes CDR1 MNHNS and CDR2 SASEGT. Trimming left V 8 bases short and J 4 bases short, with 17 bases between. The CDR3 contains 14 residues.

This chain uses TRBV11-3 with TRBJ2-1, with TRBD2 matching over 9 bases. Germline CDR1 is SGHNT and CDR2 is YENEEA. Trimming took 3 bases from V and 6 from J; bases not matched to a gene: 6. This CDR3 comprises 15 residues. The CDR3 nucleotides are TGTGCCAGCAGCTTGAGTCTAGCGGGATTCAATGAGCAGTTCTTC. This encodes CASSLSLAGFNEQFF.

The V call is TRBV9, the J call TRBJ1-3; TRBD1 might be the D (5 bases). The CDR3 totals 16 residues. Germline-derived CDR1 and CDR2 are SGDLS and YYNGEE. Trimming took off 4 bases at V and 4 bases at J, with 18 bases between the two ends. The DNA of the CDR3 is TGTGCCAGCAGCCTTTCGGGGCCCACGTCCGGAAACACCATATATTTT. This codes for CASSLSGPTSGNTIYF.

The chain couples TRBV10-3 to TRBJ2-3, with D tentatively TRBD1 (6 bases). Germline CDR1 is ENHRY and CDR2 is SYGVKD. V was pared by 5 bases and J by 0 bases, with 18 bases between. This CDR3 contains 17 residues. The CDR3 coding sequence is TGTGCCATCAGTACCCAGGGTTGGGACATTAGCACAGATACGCAGTATTTT. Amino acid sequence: CAISTQGWDISTDTQYF.

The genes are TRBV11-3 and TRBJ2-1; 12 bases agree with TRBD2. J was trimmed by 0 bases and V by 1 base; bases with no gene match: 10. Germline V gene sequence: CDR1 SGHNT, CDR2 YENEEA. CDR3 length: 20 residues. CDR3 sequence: CASSLVDWLAGGSSYNEQFF. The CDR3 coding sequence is TGTGCCAGCAGCTTAGTAGATTGGCTAGCGGGAGGGAGCTCCTACAATGAGCAGTTCTTC.

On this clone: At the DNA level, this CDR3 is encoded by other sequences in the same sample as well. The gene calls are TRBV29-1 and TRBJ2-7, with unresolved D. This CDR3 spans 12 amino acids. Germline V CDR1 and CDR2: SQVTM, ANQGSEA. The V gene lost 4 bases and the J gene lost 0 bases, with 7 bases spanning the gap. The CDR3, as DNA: TGCAGCGTTGCGGCTGGCTCCTACGAGCAGTACTTC. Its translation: CSVAAGSYEQYF.

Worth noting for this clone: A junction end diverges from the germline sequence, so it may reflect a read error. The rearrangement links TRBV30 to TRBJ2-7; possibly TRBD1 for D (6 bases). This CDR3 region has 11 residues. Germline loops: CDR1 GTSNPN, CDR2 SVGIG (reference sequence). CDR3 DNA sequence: TGTGCCTGGAGTGGAGGAGAGGACAGTTCCTTC. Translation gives CAWSGGEDSSF.

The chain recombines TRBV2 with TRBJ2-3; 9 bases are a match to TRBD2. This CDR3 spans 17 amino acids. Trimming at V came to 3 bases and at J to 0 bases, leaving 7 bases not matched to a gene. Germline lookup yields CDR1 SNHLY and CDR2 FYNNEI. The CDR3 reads CASSEDSGGPSTDTQYF. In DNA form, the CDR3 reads TGTGCCAGCAGTGAGGACAGCGGGGGGCCTAGCACAGATACGCAGTATTTT.

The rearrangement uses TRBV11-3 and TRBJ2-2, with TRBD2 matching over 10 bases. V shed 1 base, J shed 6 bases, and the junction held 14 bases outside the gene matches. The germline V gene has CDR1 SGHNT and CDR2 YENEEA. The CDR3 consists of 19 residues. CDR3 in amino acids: CASSLVYIAGGSGPGELFF. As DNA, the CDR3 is TGTGCCAGCAGCTTAGTATATATAGCGGGAGGATCGGGCCCCGGGGAGCTGTTTTTT.

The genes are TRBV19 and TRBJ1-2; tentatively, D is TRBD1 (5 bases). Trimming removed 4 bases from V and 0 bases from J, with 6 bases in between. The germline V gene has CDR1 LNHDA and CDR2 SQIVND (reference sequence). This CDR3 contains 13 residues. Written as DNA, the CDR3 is TGTGCCAGTAGTACGGGGGCTAACTATGGCTACACCTTC. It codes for CASSTGANYGYTF. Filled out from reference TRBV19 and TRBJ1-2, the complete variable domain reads DGGITQSPKYLFRKEGQNVTLSCEQNLNHDAMYWYRQDPGQGLRLIYYSQIVNDFQKGDIAEGYSVSREKKESFPLTVTSAQKNPTAFYLCASSTGANYGYTFGSGTRLTVV.

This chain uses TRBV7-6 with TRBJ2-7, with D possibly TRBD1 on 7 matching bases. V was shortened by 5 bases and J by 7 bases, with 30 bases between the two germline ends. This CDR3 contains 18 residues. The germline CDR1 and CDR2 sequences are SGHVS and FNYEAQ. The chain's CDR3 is CASSLPQGGGEGLREQYF. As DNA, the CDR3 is TGTGCCAGCAGCCTACCCCAAGGGGGCGGAGAAGGACTACGGGAGCAGTACTTC.

CDR3 in amino acids: CASSARTGPSYEQYF. The CDR3 nucleotides read TGTGCCAGCAGCGCCCGGACAGGGCCCTCCTACGAGCAGTACTTC. V and J are TRBV9 and TRBJ2-7; 8 bases match TRBD1. The germline gives CDR1 SGDLS, CDR2 YYNGEE. The CDR3 runs to 15 residues. V was clipped by 3 bases and J by 0 bases; unmatched bases: 5.

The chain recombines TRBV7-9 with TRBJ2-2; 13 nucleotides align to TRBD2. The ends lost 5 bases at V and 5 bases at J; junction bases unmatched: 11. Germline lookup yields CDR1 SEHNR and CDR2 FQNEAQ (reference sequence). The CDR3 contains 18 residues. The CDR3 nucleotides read TGTGCCAGCAGCACCCCCGGGACTAGCGGGATGGGGACCGGGGAGCTGTTTTTT. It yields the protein CASSTPGTSGMGTGELFF. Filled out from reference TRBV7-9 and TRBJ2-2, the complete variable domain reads DTGVSQNPRHKITKRGQNVTFRCDPISEHNRLYWYRQTLGQGPEFLTYFQNEAQLEKSRLLSDRFSAERPKGSFSTLEIQRTEQGDSAMYLCASSTPGTSGMGTGELFFGEGSRLTVL.

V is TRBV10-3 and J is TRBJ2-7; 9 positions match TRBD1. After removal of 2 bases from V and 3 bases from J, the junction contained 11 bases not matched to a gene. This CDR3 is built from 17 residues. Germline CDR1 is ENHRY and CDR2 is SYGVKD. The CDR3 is CAISEGMGQGRGYEQYF. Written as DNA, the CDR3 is TGTGCCATCAGTGAGGGGATGGGACAGGGAAGAGGCTACGAGCAGTACTTC.

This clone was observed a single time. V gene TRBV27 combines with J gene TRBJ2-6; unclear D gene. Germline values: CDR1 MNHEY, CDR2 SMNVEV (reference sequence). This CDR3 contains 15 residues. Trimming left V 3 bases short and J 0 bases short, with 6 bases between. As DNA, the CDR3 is TGTGCCAGCAGTTTCTGGGGCTCTGGGGCCAACGTCCTGACTTTC. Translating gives CASSFWGSGANVLTF.

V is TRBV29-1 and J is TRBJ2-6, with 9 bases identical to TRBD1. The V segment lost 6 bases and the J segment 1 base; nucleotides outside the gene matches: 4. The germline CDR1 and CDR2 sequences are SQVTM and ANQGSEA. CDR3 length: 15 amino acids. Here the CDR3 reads CSVVQGASGANVLTF. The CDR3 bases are TGCAGCGTAGTACAGGGGGCGTCTGGGGCCAACGTCCTGACTTTC.

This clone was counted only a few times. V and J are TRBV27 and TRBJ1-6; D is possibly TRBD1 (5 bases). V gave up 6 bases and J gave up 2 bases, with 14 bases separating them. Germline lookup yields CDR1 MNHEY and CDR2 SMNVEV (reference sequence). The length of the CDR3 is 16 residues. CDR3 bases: TGTGCCAGCAGGGACATCAAGGGCCCCTATAATTCACCCCTCCACTTT. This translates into CASRDIKGPYNSPLHF.

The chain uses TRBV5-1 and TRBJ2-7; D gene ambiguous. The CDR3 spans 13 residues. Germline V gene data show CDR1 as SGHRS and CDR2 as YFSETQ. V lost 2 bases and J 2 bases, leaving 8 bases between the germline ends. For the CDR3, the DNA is TGCGCCAGCAGCTTAACAGCCCCCTACGAGCAGTACTTC. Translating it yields CASSLTAPYEQYF.